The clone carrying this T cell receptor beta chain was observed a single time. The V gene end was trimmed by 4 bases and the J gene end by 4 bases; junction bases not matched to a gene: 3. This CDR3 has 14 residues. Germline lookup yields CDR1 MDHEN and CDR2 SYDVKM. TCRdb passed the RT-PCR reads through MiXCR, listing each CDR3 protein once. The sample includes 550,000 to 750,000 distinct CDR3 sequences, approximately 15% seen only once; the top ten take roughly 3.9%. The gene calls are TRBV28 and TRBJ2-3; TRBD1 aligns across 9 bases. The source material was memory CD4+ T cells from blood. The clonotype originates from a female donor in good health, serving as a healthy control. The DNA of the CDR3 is TGTGCCAGCAGTTCTAGGACAGGGGCAGATACGCAGTATTTT. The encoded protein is CASSSRTGADTQYF.